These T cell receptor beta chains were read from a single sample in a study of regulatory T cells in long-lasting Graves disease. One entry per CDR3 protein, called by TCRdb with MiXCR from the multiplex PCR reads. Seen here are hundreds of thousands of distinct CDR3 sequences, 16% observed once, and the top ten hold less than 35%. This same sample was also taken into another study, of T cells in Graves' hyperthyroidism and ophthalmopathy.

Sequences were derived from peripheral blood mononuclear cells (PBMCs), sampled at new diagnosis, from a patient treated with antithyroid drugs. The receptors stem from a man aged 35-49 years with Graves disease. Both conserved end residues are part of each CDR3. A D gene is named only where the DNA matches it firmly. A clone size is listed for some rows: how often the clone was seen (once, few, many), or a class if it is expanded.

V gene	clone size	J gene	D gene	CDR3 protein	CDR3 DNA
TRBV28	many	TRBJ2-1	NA	CASPPGEGAGPYSYNEQFF	TGTGCCAGCCCCCCCGGAGAGGGTGCAGGGCCTTACTCCTACAATGAGCAGTTCTTC
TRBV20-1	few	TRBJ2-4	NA	CSARDSGRSHAKNIQYF	TGCAGTGCTAGAGATTCCGGCAGAAGTCATGCCAAAAACATTCAGTACTTC
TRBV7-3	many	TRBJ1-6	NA	CASSLGSHSPLHF	TGTGCCAGCAGCTTAGGTTCGCATTCACCCCTCCACTTT
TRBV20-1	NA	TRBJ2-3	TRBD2	CSASCMLAGGLTDTQYF	TGCAGTGCTAGTTGTATGCTAGCGGGGGGCCTCACAGATACGCAGTATTTT
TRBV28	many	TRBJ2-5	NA	CASSVTVQETQYF	TGTGCCAGCAGTGTAACGGTCCAAGAGACCCAGTACTTC
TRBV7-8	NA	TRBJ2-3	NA	CASIETGLSTDTQYF	TGTGCCAGCATCGAGACGGGACTTAGCACAGATACGCAGTATTTT
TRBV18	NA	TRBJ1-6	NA	CASSSGSYNSPLHF	TGTGCCAGCTCGTCAGGTTCCTATAATTCACCCCTCCACTTT
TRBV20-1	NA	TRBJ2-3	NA	CSAREIGTDTQYF	TGCAGTGCCAGGGAGATAGGGACAGATACGCAGTATTTT
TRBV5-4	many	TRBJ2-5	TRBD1	CASSSGQGAQETQYF	TGTGCCAGCAGCTCCGGACAGGGCGCCCAAGAGACCCAGTACTTC
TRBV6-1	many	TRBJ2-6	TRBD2	CASSRTRGGSGANVLTF	TGTGCCAGCAGTCGAACGCGGGGGGGCTCTGGGGCCAACGTCCTGACTTTC
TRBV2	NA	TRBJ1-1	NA	CASSGGLLNTEAFF	TGTGCCAGCAGTGGAGGACTGTTGAACACTGAAGCTTTCTTT
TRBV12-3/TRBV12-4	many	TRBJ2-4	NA	CASSFRTGAKNIQYF	TGTGCCAGCAGTTTCAGGACCGGGGCCAAAAACATTCAGTACTTC
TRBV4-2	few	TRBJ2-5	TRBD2	CASSLLAGKETQYF	TGTGCCAGCAGCCTACTAGCGGGGAAAGAGACCCAGTACTTC
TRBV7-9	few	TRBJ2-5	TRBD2	CASSQIGLAGNQETQYF	TGTGCCAGCAGCCAAATTGGACTAGCGGGGAACCAAGAGACCCAGTACTTC